This TCR beta chain was sequenced during a study of blood T cell repertoires in COVID-19. Grouping used clinical history reported by participants in a survey and questionnaire. Participants in the exposed group had met a COVID-19 case in the 2 weeks before joining the study. With V trimmed by 2 bases and J by 2 bases, 9 bases remained unmatched. The CDR3 spans 16 residues. The V gene's germline CDR1 is SGHKS and CDR2 YYEKEE (reference sequence). How the authors handled the data: Nucleated cell counts were estimated from reference gene primer amplification. Generated by immunoSEQ multiplex PCR, the TCRdb table keeps only in-frame clones and is missing some. That table gives V, J and clone size, and the DNA gave D and trimming. Counted here are 250,000 to 300,000 clones, around 80% occurring once; the ten biggest clones make up less than 5.5%.

This TCR came from a man aged 35 to 55 who had been exposed to COVID-19. Sample: PBMCs or T cells enriched from blood (not recorded which). The rearrangement uses TRBV5-5 and TRBJ2-7; 8 bases align to TRBD2. For the CDR3, the DNA is TGTGCCAGCAGCTTTAGCGGGAAGGGAGCAACCTACGAGCAGTACTTC. It codes for CASSFSGKGATYEQYF.